The present entry profiles one T cell receptor beta chain with its context. The data stem from a study of cytomegalovirus exposure and HLA in healthy donors. Use of 60 Vbeta and 13 Jbeta primers characterized the PCR. Libraries were prepared by immunoSEQ multiplex PCR; TCRdb keeps only in-frame clonotypes and omits some of them. The table includes about 110,000 clones, about 76% detected once. CDR3 length: 13 amino acids. Germline CDR1 reads SGHRS; CDR2 reads YFSETQ. The germline V and J ends were trimmed by 3 bases and 9 bases, with 14 bases remaining between them. The chain joins TRBV5-1 to TRBJ2-3; the D gene is possibly TRBD2 (5 bases). The receptor's source is a man in his thirties or forties in good health and CMV-seropositive. The specimen sequenced was PBMCs. This CDR3 is CASSSPSPGTQYF. CDR3 sequence (DNA): TGCGCCAGCAGCTCCCCCTCCCCGGGGACGCAGTATTTT.